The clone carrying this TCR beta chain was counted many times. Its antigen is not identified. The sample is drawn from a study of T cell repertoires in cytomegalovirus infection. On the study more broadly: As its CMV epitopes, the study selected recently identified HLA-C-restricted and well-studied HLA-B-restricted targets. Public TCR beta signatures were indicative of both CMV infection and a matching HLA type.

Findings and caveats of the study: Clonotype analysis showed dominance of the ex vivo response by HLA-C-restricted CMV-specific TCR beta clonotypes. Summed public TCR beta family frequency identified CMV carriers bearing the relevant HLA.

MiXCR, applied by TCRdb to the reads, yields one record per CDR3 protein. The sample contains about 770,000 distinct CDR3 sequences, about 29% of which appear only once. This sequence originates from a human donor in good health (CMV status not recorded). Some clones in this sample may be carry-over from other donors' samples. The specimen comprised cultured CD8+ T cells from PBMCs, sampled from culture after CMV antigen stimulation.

Written as DNA, the CDR3 is TGTGCCAGCAGTTTAGAGTGGGGGCGCGAGCAGTACGTC. This codes for CASSLEWGREQYV. The chain joins TRBV7-6 to TRBJ2-7; perhaps TRBD1 as D (6 bases). The CDR3 has 13 amino acids. The germline CDR1 and CDR2 sequences are SGHVS and FNYEAQ.